These 26 T cell receptor beta chains were sequenced from one sample in a study of read filtering for tumor transcriptome and immune sequencing. Molecular barcoded adaptors covering alpha/delta and beta/gamma chains were used on 400 ng RNA. One entry per CDR3 protein, called by TCRdb with MiXCR from the reads. The sample contains 85,000 or so distinct CDR3 sequences, roughly an eighth of which appear only once. Sample: a population of CD138-negative cells sorted from bone marrow. The source of these receptors is a donor at least 40 years old with multiple myeloma.

This clonotype was counted at least ten times. The chain couples TRBV3-1 to TRBJ2-1; D not certain. The CDR3 extends over 16 amino acids. Per germline, CDR1 LGHDT and CDR2 YNNKEL (reference sequence). V lost 0 bases and J 2 bases, leaving 11 bases between the germline ends. The CDR3 DNA reads TGTGCCAGCAGCCAAGATATAACTTTTACCTACAATGAGCAGTTCTTC. It codes for CASSQDITFTYNEQFF.

This clonotype was detected only a few times. A far larger clone lies a single base away; this is likely a read error. The chain uses TRBV7-6 and TRBJ2-1; 7 positions agree with TRBD2. This CDR3 has 14 amino acids. Germline V lookup: CDR1 SGHVS, CDR2 FNYEAQ. The CDR3 bases are TGTGCCAGCAGCTCTGCACGCGGGGGAAATGGGCAGTTCTTC. It translates to CASSSARGGNGQFF.

The V gene is TRBV20-1, the J gene TRBJ2-1; the D gene could be TRBD1 or TRBD2 (5 bases each). Per the germline V gene, CDR1 is DFQATT and CDR2 is SNEGSKA (reference sequence). V was cut by 4 bases and J by 4 bases, with 20 bases left in between. The CDR3 extends over 16 amino acids. Here the CDR3 reads CSAIDGTQNLYNEQFF. The CDR3 DNA reads TGCAGTGCTATAGACGGGACCCAGAATTTATACAATGAGCAGTTCTTC.

There are many counts of this clonotype. The genes are TRBV5-4 and TRBJ2-2; D possibly corresponds to TRBD2 (5 bases). The V end lost 0 bases, the J end lost 6 bases, and 9 bases lay between the germline ends. The CDR3 has 14 amino acids. Per the germline V gene, CDR1 is SGHNT and CDR2 is YYREEE (reference sequence). CDR3 in amino acids: CASSLAAGAGELFF. The CDR3 nucleotides read TGTGCCAGCAGCTTGGCCGCGGGTGCCGGGGAGCTGTTTTTT.

Many counts were recorded for this clonotype. J is TRBJ2-5 and V is TRBV29-1; D is perhaps TRBD1 (6 bases). Per the germline V gene, CDR1 is SQVTM and CDR2 is ANQGSEA. The CDR3 extends over 14 amino acids. The V and J ends lost 6 bases and 4 bases respectively, with 18 bases between them. The CDR3: CSVDGTSQGETQYF. CDR3 nucleotides: TGCAGCGTAGACGGGACATCCCAGGGAGAGACCCAGTACTTC. The whole variable domain, remainder taken from reference TRBV29-1 and TRBJ2-5, is SAVISQKPSRDICQRGTSLTIQCQVDSQVTMMFWYRQQPGQSLTLIATANQGSEATYESGFVIDKFPISRPNLTFSTLTVSNMSPEDSSIYLCSVDGTSQGETQYFGPGTRLLVL.

This clonotype was seen repeatedly, ten times or more. The gene calls are TRBV12-3 or TRBV12-4 and TRBJ2-1; 7 bases are a match to TRBD2. This CDR3 contains 11 residues. Unmatched junction bases numbered 4, after V lost 1 base and J lost 16 bases. DNA of the CDR3: TGTGCCAGCAGTTTAGGCGGGAGTCGTTTCTTC. It specifies CASSLGGSRFF.

The chain couples TRBV6-4 to TRBJ2-1, with 10 bases fitting TRBD1. Trimming at V came to 3 bases and at J to 2 bases, leaving 1 base not matched to a gene. The length of the CDR3 is 15 residues. CDR1 is MRHNA, CDR2 SNTAGT, per germline. The CDR3 reads CASSEGQGTYNEQFF. The CDR3 DNA reads TGTGCCAGCAGTGAGGGACAGGGGACCTACAATGAGCAGTTCTTC.

The chain has TRBV30 and TRBJ1-1, with D unresolved. The CDR3 is 14 amino acids. Germline V CDR1 and CDR2: GTSNPN, SVGIG (reference sequence). Trimming stripped 1 base from V and 4 bases from J, with 13 bases between. CDR3 DNA sequence: TGTGCCTGGAGTGAGGTCCAGGAAGGCACTGAAGCTTTCTTT. Its protein product is CAWSEVQEGTEAFF.

This clonotype was seen at least ten times. This chain links TRBV2 with TRBJ1-6, with 8 nucleotides matching TRBD1. The germline V gene has CDR1 SNHLY and CDR2 FYNNEI. The CDR3 totals 13 residues. The V gene end was trimmed by 7 bases and the J gene end by 7 bases; junction bases not matched to a gene: 3. The CDR3 DNA reads TGTGCCAGCAACCGACAGGGGAATTCACCCCTCCACTTT. Protein: CASNRQGNSPLHF.

This clonotype was observed many times. The chain has TRBV28 and TRBJ2-2, with 9 bases lining up with TRBD1. The J segment lost 3 bases and the V segment lost 4 bases, leaving 0 bases of the junction unmatched. There are 14 residues in the CDR3. CDR1 MDHEN and CDR2 SYDVKM come from the germline V gene. The CDR3 sequence: CASSWTGDTGELFF. The DNA of the CDR3 is TGTGCCAGCAGTTGGACAGGGGACACCGGGGAGCTGTTTTTT.

This clonotype was detected many times. V is TRBV7-2 and J is TRBJ2-5, with no clear D. The CDR3 runs 12 residues. Germline CDR1 reads SGHTA; CDR2 reads FQGNSA. V lost 2 bases and J 5 bases, leaving 6 bases between the germline ends. The CDR3, as DNA: TGTGCCAGCAGCTTACTTCGGGAGACCCAGTACTTC. This translates into CASSLLRETQYF.

This clonotype was detected many times. The V gene is TRBV5-1, the J gene TRBJ2-5; 7 bases map to TRBD2. With V trimmed by 4 bases and J by 1 base, 7 bases remained unmatched. The CDR3 consists of 15 residues. CDR1 SGHRS and CDR2 YFSETQ come from the germline V gene. The CDR3, as DNA: TGCGCCAGCAGCGTAGACGGGAGGCTCCAAGAGACCCAGTACTTC. Protein: CASSVDGRLQETQYF.

The V gene is TRBV20-1, the J gene TRBJ2-1, with D maybe TRBD2 (6 bases). This CDR3 has 13 residues. Trimming removed 5 bases from V and 6 bases from J, with 14 bases in between. Germline V gene sequence: CDR1 DFQATT, CDR2 SNEGSKA (reference sequence). CDR3 protein: CSAWDSGPNEQFF. The CDR3 DNA reads as TGCAGTGCTTGGGACTCCGGACCCAATGAGCAGTTCTTC.

This clonotype showed up just once. The rearrangement links TRBV20-1 to TRBJ2-5, with D hard to call. V gave up 5 bases and J gave up 2 bases, with 6 bases separating them. The length of the CDR3 is 11 residues. Germline CDR1 DFQATT, CDR2 SNEGSKA (reference sequence). Written as DNA, the CDR3 is TGCAGTGCTTTTAGGCAAGAGACCCAGTACTTC. Protein product: CSAFRQETQYF.

This clonotype has ten or more counts. V is TRBV7-2 and J is TRBJ2-7; the D is unclear. Germline V lookup: CDR1 SGHTA, CDR2 FQGNSA. The CDR3 is made up of 13 amino acids. The V end lost 4 bases, the J end lost 7 bases, and 14 bases lay between the germline ends. For the CDR3, the DNA is TGTGCCAGCAGCTCACCTTTCCAGTTGGAGCAGTACTTC. Translated: CASSSPFQLEQYF. Full variable domain (missing parts from reference TRBV7-2 and TRBJ2-7): GAGVSQSPSNKVTEKGKDVELRCDPISGHTALYWYRQSLGQGLEFLIYFQGNSAPDKSGLPSDRFSAERTGGSVSTLTIQRTQQEDSAVYLCASSSPFQLEQYFGPGTRLTVT.

There are many counts of this clonotype. The rearrangement uses TRBV29-1 and TRBJ2-1; 7 bases are a match to TRBD2. CDR1 and CDR2 from the germline V gene are SQVTM and ANQGSEA. J was trimmed by 6 bases and V by 3 bases; bases with no gene match: 5. The CDR3 sequence is 13 residues long. The chain's CDR3 is CSVDLLAANEQFF. The CDR3 nucleotides are TGCAGCGTTGATTTGCTAGCGGCCAATGAGCAGTTCTTC.

CDR3 protein: CASSPSNSNTEAFF. DNA for the CDR3: TGCGCCAGCAGCCCGAGCAACTCTAACACTGAAGCTTTCTTT. The chain couples TRBV5-1 to TRBJ1-1, with D uncertain. Trimming took off 4 bases at V and 2 bases at J, with 12 bases between the two ends. Germline V gene data show CDR1 as SGHRS and CDR2 as YFSETQ. The CDR3 has 14 residues.

Concerning this clonotype itself: The missing conserved phenylalanine or tryptophan at the end of this CDR3 makes a read error likely. The V and J genes are TRBV29-1 and TRBJ2-1; 7 nucleotides agree with TRBD2. Looked up from germline, CDR1 is SQVTM and CDR2 is ANQGSEA. Trimming at V came to 7 bases and at J to 9 bases, leaving 15 bases not matched to a gene. The CDR3 spans 14 residues. The CDR3 spells CSARSGILAAEQFL. The CDR3 DNA reads as TGCAGCGCCCGCTCGGGAATCCTAGCGGCTGAGCAGTTCCTC.

This clonotype showed up many times. V and J are TRBV7-2 and TRBJ2-1; possibly TRBD2 for D (6 bases). Germline assignment: CDR1 SGHTA and CDR2 FQGNSA. The CDR3 is 11 residues long. V lost 5 bases to trimming and J lost 9 bases, with 8 bases between them. CDR3 amino acids: CASSPSVEQFF. The CDR3 DNA reads as TGTGCCAGCAGCCCTAGCGTTGAGCAGTTCTTC. Drawing the rest from reference TRBV7-2 and TRBJ2-1, the complete variable domain is GAGVSQSPSNKVTEKGKDVELRCDPISGHTALYWYRQSLGQGLEFLIYFQGNSAPDKSGLPSDRFSAERTGGSVSTLTIQRTQQEDSAVYLCASSPSVEQFFGPGTRLTVL.

This clonotype was observed many times. This chain uses TRBV15 with TRBJ1-5; 11 positions match TRBD1. Trimming took 5 bases from V and 7 from J; bases not matched to a gene: 4. The CDR3 sequence is 14 residues long. Germline-derived CDR1 and CDR2 are LNHNV and YYDKDF (reference sequence). CDR3 sequence reads: CATSSDRGQQPQHF. The CDR3 DNA sequence: TGTGCCACCAGCTCGGACAGGGGGCAACAGCCCCAGCATTTT. The full variable domain, rest sourced from reference TRBV15 and TRBJ1-5, is DAMVIQNPRYQVTQFGKPVTLSCSQTLNHNVMYWYQQKSSQAPKLLFHYYDKDFNNEADTPDNFQSRRPNTSFCFLDIRSPGLGDTAMYLCATSSDRGQQPQHFGDGTRLSIL.

This clonotype was observed many times. The chain has TRBV2 and TRBJ1-1; 10 bases match TRBD1. V lost 6 bases, J lost 4 bases, and 5 bases stayed unmatched. Germline V CDR1 and CDR2: SNHLY, FYNNEI. The CDR3 covers 14 residues. In nucleotides, the CDR3 is TGTGCCAGCAGGCCGGGACAGGGGACCACTGAAGCTTTCTTT. This codes for CASRPGQGTTEAFF. Variable domain in full (rest from reference TRBV2 and TRBJ1-1): EPEVTQTPSHQVTQMGQEVILRCVPISNHLYFYWYRQILGQKVEFLVSFYNNEISEKSEIFDDQFSVERPDGSNFTLKIRSTKLEDSAMYFCASRPGQGTTEAFFGQGTRLTVV.

On this clonotype: A clone one base away is much larger, so this may be a read error. The CDR3 bases are TGTGCCAGCAGTTGGAGCGGGGCGGAGGCCCAGTACTTC. It codes for CASSWSGAEAQYF. This chain links TRBV6-5 with TRBJ2-5, with 7 bases fitting TRBD2. The germline CDR1 and CDR2 sequences are MNHEY and SVGAGI. Germline trimming cut 4 bases from V and 9 bases from J; bases unmatched to any gene: 8. The CDR3 length is 13 residues.

This clonotype has a handful of counts. This clone may be a read error of a much larger clone one base away. The chain has TRBV20-1 and TRBJ2-7; D uncertain. Per the germline V gene, CDR1 is DFQATT and CDR2 is SNEGSKA (reference sequence). The CDR3 sequence is 12 residues long. In DNA, the CDR3 is TGCAGTGCTGGCTACAGCTCCTCCGAGCAGTACTTC. This translates into CSAGYSSSEQYF.

This clonotype has at least ten counts. The chain carries TRBV28 and TRBJ2-1; TRBD2 agrees at 8 bases. CDR1 is MDHEN and CDR2 is SYDVKM in the germline V gene. V lost 7 bases to trimming and J lost 7 bases; unmatched junction nucleotides: 9. CDR3 length: 14 amino acids. Here the CDR3 DNA reads TGTGCCAGCACCCTCCAGCGGGAGAAAAATGAGCAGTTCTTC. Amino acids: CASTLQREKNEQFF.

The sample holds many counts of this clonotype. V is TRBV29-1 and J is TRBJ2-7; D is unclear. Trimming removed 4 bases at V and 6 bases at J, with 10 bases between. Germline V gene data show CDR1 as SQVTM and CDR2 as ANQGSEA. The CDR3 covers 11 residues. The CDR3 DNA is TGCAGCGTTGTTGGGTCCGGCGAGCAGTACTTC. This encodes CSVVGSGEQYF.

In this sample, this clonotype turned up many times. The chain joins TRBV5-1 to TRBJ2-1; TRBD2 agrees at 15 bases. Per the germline V gene, CDR1 is SGHRS and CDR2 is YFSETQ. The CDR3 contains 19 residues. V lost 4 bases to trimming and J lost 3 bases; unmatched junction nucleotides: 11. The CDR3 protein is CASSNGLAGGPRIYNEQFF. The CDR3 DNA reads as TGCGCCAGCAGCAACGGACTAGCGGGAGGGCCACGGATCTACAATGAGCAGTTCTTC.